Below, 17 T cell receptor beta chains from the same sample are listed, as sequenced in a study of identical twins. TCRdb analysed the 5' RACE reads with MiXCR anew, one entry per CDR3 protein. The repertoire holds roughly 1,500,000 distinct CDR3 sequences, with around 33% as singletons. The sequencing input was cord blood. The origin of the receptors is a newborn girl in good health.

In its sample, this clonotype was seen a few times. This chain links TRBV28 with TRBJ2-5; 10 positions agree with TRBD2. V was pared by 3 bases and J by 1 base, with 14 bases of the junction left unmatched. Germline V CDR1 and CDR2: MDHEN, SYDVKM. The CDR3 contains 19 residues. The CDR3 loop is CASSFPLAGVKGSQETQYF. The CDR3 nucleotides read TGTGCCAGCAGTTTCCCCCTAGCGGGAGTAAAGGGGAGCCAAGAGACCCAGTACTTC. Filled out from reference TRBV28 and TRBJ2-5, the complete variable domain reads DVKVTQSSRYLVKRTGEKVFLECVQDMDHENMFWYRQDPGLGLRLIYFSYDVKMKEKGDIPEGYSVSREKKERFSLILESASTNQTSMYLCASSFPLAGVKGSQETQYFGPGTRLLVL.

This clonotype came up a few times. This sequence joins TRBV10-3 and TRBJ2-1; D unclear. The CDR3 contains 12 residues. Per the germline V gene, CDR1 is ENHRY and CDR2 is SYGVKD. The V and J ends lost 5 bases and 5 bases respectively, with 7 bases between them. The CDR3 sequence is CAISPSDNEQFF. The CDR3 DNA is TGTGCCATCAGTCCGTCAGACAATGAGCAGTTCTTC.

The chain links TRBV20-1 to TRBJ2-3, with 8 bases matching TRBD2. With V trimmed by 1 base and J by 1 base, 4 bases remained unmatched. The CDR3 runs to 15 residues. Germline V gene lookup returns CDR1 DFQATT and CDR2 SNEGSKA (reference sequence). In DNA form, the CDR3 reads TGCAGTGCTAGAGGGGTAGCGGGGCGCACAGATACGCAGTATTTT. As protein: CSARGVAGRTDTQYF.

In DNA, the CDR3 is TGTGCCAGCAGCTTGTCCGGACGGGGAGTCACTGAAGCTTTCTTT. As protein: CASSLSGRGVTEAFF. V and J are TRBV13 and TRBJ1-1, with unresolved D. The CDR3 contains 15 residues. From germline, CDR1 is PRHDT and CDR2 FYEKMQ (reference sequence). With 3 bases removed from V and 4 bases from J, the gap between germline ends came to 15 bases.

This clonotype came up a few times. The V and J genes are TRBV18 and TRBJ1-2; D is ambiguous. CDR1 is KGHSH, CDR2 LQKENI, per germline. CDR3 size: 14 residues. V lost 2 bases to trimming and J lost 8 bases, with 15 bases between them. CDR3 bases: TGTGCCAGCTCACCAGAAACCCGTGCCGGGGGCTACACCTTC. This gives the protein CASSPETRAGGYTF.

The chain joins TRBV28 to TRBJ1-5; TRBD1 aligns across 8 bases. Germline V gene lookup returns CDR1 MDHEN and CDR2 SYDVKM. V lost 6 bases and J lost 2; bases outside the gene matches: 6. CDR3 length equals 15 residues. CDR3 loop: CASSTPGQGNQPQHF. CDR3 DNA: TGTGCCAGCAGCACTCCGGGACAGGGCAATCAGCCCCAGCATTTT.

This clonotype was counted a few times. This rearrangement joins TRBV2 to TRBJ2-2; the D gene could be TRBD1 or TRBD2 (5 bases each). CDR3 size: 15 residues. Trimming took off 8 bases at V and 6 bases at J, with 19 bases between the two ends. CDR1 SNHLY and CDR2 FYNNEI come from the germline V gene. The CDR3 sequence is CASEGLAVVSGELFF. CDR3 DNA sequence: TGTGCCAGCGAGGGGCTAGCAGTAGTATCCGGGGAGCTGTTTTTT.

This chain connects TRBV5-1 to TRBJ2-3; 11 positions agree with TRBD2. V lost 3 bases to trimming and J lost 2 bases; unmatched junction nucleotides: 5. Germline V CDR1 and CDR2: SGHRS, YFSETQ. The CDR3 has 16 amino acids. The CDR3 reads CASSYLTSGATDTQYF. CDR3 in DNA: TGCGCCAGCAGCTATCTGACTAGCGGGGCCACAGATACGCAGTATTTT.

The genes are TRBV12-3 or TRBV12-4 and TRBJ2-1, with 12 bases that match TRBD2. With 3 bases clipped from V and 9 bases from J, the junction kept 6 bases outside the gene matches. CDR3 length equals 15 residues. The CDR3 DNA sequence: TGTGCCAGCAGTTTCCGACTAGCGGGAGATGGTGAGCAGTTCTTC. It yields the protein CASSFRLAGDGEQFF.

Regarding this clonotype: An end of the junction differs from the germline gene, which may be a read error. The V and J genes are TRBV20-1 and TRBJ1-5; no clear D. Germline lookup yields CDR1 DFQATT and CDR2 SNEGSKA (reference sequence). This CDR3 has 14 residues. The CDR3 loop is CSAHPGISSQPQHF. The CDR3 bases are TGCAGTGCCCATCCCGGGATTAGCAGTCAGCCCCAGCATTTT.

This clonotype came up a few times. The genes are TRBV7-9 and TRBJ1-4; a weak D match, TRBD1 (5 bases). V lost 5 bases and J lost 7, with 20 bases in between. Germline loops: CDR1 SEHNR, CDR2 FQNEAQ (reference sequence). The CDR3 totals 16 residues. CDR3 loop: CASSPGRGEVGEKLFF. The CDR3 DNA is TGTGCCAGCAGCCCAGGGAGAGGGGAAGTGGGTGAAAAACTGTTTTTT.

The chain recombines TRBV4-2 with TRBJ2-7; D is perhaps TRBD2 (5 bases). V lost 0 bases and J lost 0, with 12 bases in between. Germline V gene sequence: CDR1 LGHNA, CDR2 YNFKEQ. The CDR3 extends over 16 amino acids. CDR3 sequence: CASSQDLAGLSYEQYF. CDR3 coding DNA: TGTGCCAGCAGCCAAGATTTAGCAGGACTCTCCTACGAGCAGTACTTC.

This clonotype was recorded a few times. CDR3 region: CASSLRDRARASYGYTF. The CDR3 DNA sequence: TGTGCCAGCAGTTTACGGGACAGGGCCCGAGCCAGCTATGGCTACACCTTC. The gene calls are TRBV28 and TRBJ1-2; 9 bases align to TRBD1. This CDR3 region has 17 residues. The trim removed 2 bases at V and 4 bases at J, leaving 11 bases unmatched. The germline V gene has CDR1 MDHEN and CDR2 SYDVKM.

On this clonotype itself: One junction end does not reproduce the germline sequence, and a read error may be involved. This chain connects TRBV4-2 to TRBJ1-1; D is ambiguous. CDR3 length: 15 residues. CDR1 and CDR2 from the germline V gene are LGHNA and YNFKEQ. CDR3 residues: CAGSPRPVENTEAFF. The CDR3 nucleotides read TGTGCCGGCAGCCCTAGACCCGTAGAGAACACTGAAGCTTTCTTT.

This clonotype was picked up many times. This chain connects TRBV27 to TRBJ2-7, with 8 bases that match TRBD1. This CDR3 has 11 residues. Trimming took 10 bases from V and 6 from J; bases not matched to a gene: 5. Looked up from germline, CDR1 is MNHEY and CDR2 is SMNVEV (reference sequence). CDR3 in DNA: TGTGCCATCTCACAGGGGGGCGAGCAGTACTTC. Translated: CAISQGGEQYF.

On this clonotype: This may arise from a read error, as a much more abundant clone is one base away. The chain combines TRBV25-1 with TRBJ2-7, with 9 positions matching TRBD2. The CDR3 length is 14 residues. Germline assignment: CDR1 MGHDK and CDR2 SYGVNS. Losses at the gene ends were 7 bases for V and 2 bases for J; bases not matched to a gene: 6. The CDR3 here is CASTPGGRAYEQYF. CDR3 nucleotide sequence: TGTGCCAGCACTCCAGGCGGGAGGGCCTACGAGCAGTACTTC.

In DNA form, the CDR3 reads TGTGCCAGCAGCCTGAACGGGACGCCCCTTTCCTACAATGAGCAGTACTTC. As protein: CASSLNGTPLSYNEQYF. The chain couples TRBV28 to TRBJ2-7; either TRBD1 or TRBD2 may fit D (5 bases each). Looked up from germline, CDR1 is MDHEN and CDR2 is SYDVKM. There are 17 residues in the CDR3. Deletions cut 6 bases from V and 7 bases from J, with 28 bases between.